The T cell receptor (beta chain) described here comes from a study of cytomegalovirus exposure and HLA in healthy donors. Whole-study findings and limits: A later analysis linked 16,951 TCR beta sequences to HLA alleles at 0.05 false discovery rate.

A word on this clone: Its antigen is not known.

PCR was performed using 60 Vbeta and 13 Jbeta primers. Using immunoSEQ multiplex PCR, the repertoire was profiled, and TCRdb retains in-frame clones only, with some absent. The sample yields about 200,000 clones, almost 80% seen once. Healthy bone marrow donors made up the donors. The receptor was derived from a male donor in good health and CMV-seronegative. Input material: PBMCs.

The CDR3 region is CATSRAGTSTDTQYF. CDR3 nucleotides: TGTGCCACCAGCAGAGCGGGTACTAGCACAGATACGCAGTATTTT. This rearrangement joins TRBV15 to TRBJ2-3; no reliable D call. Trimming shortened V by 1 base and J by 0 bases, and 8 bases separated the two germline ends. CDR3 size: 15 residues. Per the germline V gene, CDR1 is LNHNV and CDR2 is YYDKDF (reference sequence).